Detailed here is one TCR beta chain. Using immunoSEQ multiplex PCR, the repertoire was profiled, and TCRdb retains in-frame clones only, with some absent. The sample lists approximately 400,000 clones, more than 70% occurring once. The data were obtained in a study of blood T cell repertoires in COVID-19. The specimen sequenced was PBMCs or T cells enriched from blood (not recorded which). This receptor was identified in a woman between 18 and 29 years old who had recovered from COVID-19.

For the CDR3, the DNA is TGTGCCAGCTCACCTCAGGGTTCAGCTAATGAAAAACTGTTTTTT. It codes for CASSPQGSANEKLFF. The chain couples TRBV18 to TRBJ1-4; perhaps TRBD1 as D (5 bases). There are 15 residues in the CDR3. The germline V gene has CDR1 KGHSH and CDR2 LQKENI. V lost 3 bases and J lost 3, with 11 bases in between.